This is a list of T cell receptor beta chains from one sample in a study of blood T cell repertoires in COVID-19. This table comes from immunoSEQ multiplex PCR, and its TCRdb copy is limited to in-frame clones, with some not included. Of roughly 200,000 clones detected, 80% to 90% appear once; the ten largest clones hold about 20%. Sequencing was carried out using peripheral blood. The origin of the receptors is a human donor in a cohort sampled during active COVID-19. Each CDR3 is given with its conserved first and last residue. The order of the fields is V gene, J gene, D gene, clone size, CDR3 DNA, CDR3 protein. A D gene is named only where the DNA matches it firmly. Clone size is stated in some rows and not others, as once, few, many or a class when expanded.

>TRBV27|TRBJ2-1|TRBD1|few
TGTGCCAGCAGGGGACAGCCGTCCACTGAGCAGTTCTTC
CASRGQPSTEQFF
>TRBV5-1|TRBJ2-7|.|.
TGCGCCAGCAGCTTGGAAGGGGGCTCCTACGAGCAGTACTTC
CASSLEGGSYEQYF
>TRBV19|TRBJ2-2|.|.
TGTGCCAGTTTACAGGGAGTCTCCGGGGAGCTGTTTTTT
CASLQGVSGELFF
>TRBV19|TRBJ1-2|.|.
TGTGCCAGTAGTCCGGGGGCTAACTATGGCTACACCTTC
CASSPGANYGYTF
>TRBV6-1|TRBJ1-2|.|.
TGTGCCAGCAGTGAACGGTGGGCCTCGCTCTATGGCTACACCTTC
CASSERWASLYGYTF
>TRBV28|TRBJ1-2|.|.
TGTGCCAGCAGGAACCCGGGGGGAGCTAACTATGGCTACACCTTC
CASRNPGGANYGYTF
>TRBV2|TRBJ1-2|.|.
TGTGCCAGCAGTGAGGGCAGGGTGGTAGGGTACACCTTC
CASSEGRVVGYTF
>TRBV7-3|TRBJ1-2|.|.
TGTGCCAGCAGCCCAACACTTCAGGCAAGCGGCTACACCTTC
CASSPTLQASGYTF
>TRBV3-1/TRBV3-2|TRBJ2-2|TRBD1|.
TGTGCCAGCAGATCAGGGGGCAACGGGGAGCTGTTTTTT
CASRSGGNGELFF
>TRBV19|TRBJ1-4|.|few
TGTGCCAGTAGTATAGCCGGAAAACTGTTTTTT
CASSIAGKLFF
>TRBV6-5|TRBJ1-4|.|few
TGTGCCAGCAGTCCCCAACTGGGAGTTAATGAAAAACTGTTTTTT
CASSPQLGVNEKLFF
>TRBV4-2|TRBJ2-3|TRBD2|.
TGTGCCAGCAGCCCAACTCGGGCACTAGCGGAGCCCACAGATACGCAGTATTTT
CASSPTRALAEPTDTQYF
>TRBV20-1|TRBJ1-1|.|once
TGCAGTGCTGCAAGACAGACTGAAGCTTTCTTT
CSAARQTEAFF
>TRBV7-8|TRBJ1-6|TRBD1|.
TGTGCCAGCAGTTGGACAGGGGGCGCTTCGGATTCACCCCTCCACTTT
CASSWTGGASDSPLHF
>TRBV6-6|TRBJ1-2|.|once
TGTGCCAGCAGTCCCCACCCCGACAGCACGTACCCAAACTATGGCTACACCTTC
CASSPHPDSTYPNYGYTF
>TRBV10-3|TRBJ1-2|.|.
TGTGCCATCAGTGTGACAGTTACTAACTATGGCTACACCTTC
CAISVTVTNYGYTF
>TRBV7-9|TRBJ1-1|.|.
TGTGCCAGCAGCTTAAGTTCTGGGCCCACTGAAGCTTTCTTT
CASSLSSGPTEAFF
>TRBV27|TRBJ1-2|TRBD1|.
TGTGCCAGCAGTACCCACAGGGGAATCAATGGCTACACCTTC
CASSTHRGINGYTF
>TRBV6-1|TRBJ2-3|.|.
TGTGCCAGCAGTGAAATCCCGACGGGATTACTTGCAGATACGCAGTATTTT
CASSEIPTGLLADTQYF
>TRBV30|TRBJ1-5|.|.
TGTGCCTGGAGTTTCGACAGTAATCAGCCCCAGCATTTT
CAWSFDSNQPQHF
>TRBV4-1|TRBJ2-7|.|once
TGCGCCAGCAGCCAAGAGGCGCCGGGGGAGCAGTACTTC
CASSQEAPGEQYF
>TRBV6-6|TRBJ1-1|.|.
TGTGCCAGCAGTTACCCCCCCTCGGGGAAGCCTGAAGCTTTCTTT
CASSYPPSGKPEAFF
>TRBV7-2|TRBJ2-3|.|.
TGTGCCAGCAACGAGGGAGCCGGTGATACGCAGTATTTT
CASNEGAGDTQYF
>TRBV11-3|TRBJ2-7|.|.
TGTGCCAGCAGCCATACGGGAGCGGAGCAGTACTTC
CASSHTGAEQYF
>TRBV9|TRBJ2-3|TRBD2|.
TGTGCCAGCAGCCCCCGACTAGCGGGGGTCCTGGGGCAGTATTTT
CASSPRLAGVLGQYF
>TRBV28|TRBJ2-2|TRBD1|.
TGTGCCGGCCGGGACAGTAACACCGGGGAGCTGTTTTTT
CAGRDSNTGELFF
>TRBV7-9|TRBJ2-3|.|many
TGTGCCAGCAGCTCTAGGGGGAGTACAGATACGCAGTATTTT
CASSSRGSTDTQYF
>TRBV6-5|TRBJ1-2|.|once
TGTGCCAGCAGTTCTAACAGGGTTATCTATGGCTACACCTTC
CASSSNRVIYGYTF
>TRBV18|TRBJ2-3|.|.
TGTGCCAGCTCCCTCTACTCGGGAAGTGGTCGGGGCACAGATACGCAGTATTTT
CASSLYSGSGRGTDTQYF
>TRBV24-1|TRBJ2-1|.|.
TGTGCCACCAGTGCGATAGCAGACTACAATGAGCAGTTCTTC
CATSAIADYNEQFF
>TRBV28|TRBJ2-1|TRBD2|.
TGTGCCAGCAGTATAGCGGGAGTAGATAGGGGTGAGCAGTTCTTC
CASSIAGVDRGEQFF
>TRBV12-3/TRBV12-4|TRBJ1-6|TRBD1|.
TGTGCCAGCAGCGGGACAGGGCATTCACCCCTCCACTTT
CASSGTGHSPLHF
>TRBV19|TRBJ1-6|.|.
TGTGCCAGTAGTATGCAGAATTCACCCCTCCACTTT
CASSMQNSPLHF
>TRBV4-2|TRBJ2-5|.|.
TGTGCCAGCAGCCAAGGGAAGGGGGAGACCCAGTACTTC
CASSQGKGETQYF
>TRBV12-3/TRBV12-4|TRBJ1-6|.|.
TGTGCCAGCAGTTCGGGTAGTAATTCACCCCTCCACTTT
CASSSGSNSPLHF
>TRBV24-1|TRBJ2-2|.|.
TGTGCCACCAGTGTGGGGCTGGGGAACACCGGGGAGCTGTTTTTT
CATSVGLGNTGELFF
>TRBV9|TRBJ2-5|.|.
TGTGCCAGCAGCAGGGAGTTTTGGGAGACCCAGTACTTC
CASSREFWETQYF
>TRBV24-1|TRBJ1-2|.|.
TGTGCCACCAGTGAGGCCACGGGGAGCTACACCTTC
CATSEATGSYTF
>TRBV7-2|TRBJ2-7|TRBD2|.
TGTGCCAGCAGCTCGCAGGGCGGGGGAGAGCAGTACTTC
CASSSQGGGEQYF
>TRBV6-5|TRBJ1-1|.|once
TGTGCCAGCAGCCGATCCCCAGGGTTCGAAGCTTTCTTT
CASSRSPGFEAFF
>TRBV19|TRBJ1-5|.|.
TGTGCCAGTAGTAACACAGGCTCCAATCAGCCCCAGCATTTT
CASSNTGSNQPQHF
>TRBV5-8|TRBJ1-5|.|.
TGTGCCAGCACCCTCACAGGTTATAGCAATCAGCCCCAGCATTTT
CASTLTGYSNQPQHF
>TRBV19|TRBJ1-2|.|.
TGTGCCAGTAGTACAGGCTATGGCTACACCTTC
CASSTGYGYTF
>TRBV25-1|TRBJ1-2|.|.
TGTGCCAGCAGTGAACCGGGGAGGGATGATGGCTACACCTTC
CASSEPGRDDGYTF
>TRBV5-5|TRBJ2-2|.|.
TGTGCCAGCAGCTGGGGTAGCGTTTTTACCACCGGGGAGCTGTTTTTT
CASSWGSVFTTGELFF
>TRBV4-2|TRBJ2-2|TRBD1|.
TGTGCCAGCAGCATGGACAGGGCCGGGGAGCTGTTTTTT
CASSMDRAGELFF
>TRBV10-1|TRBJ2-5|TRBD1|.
TGCGCCAGCAGGCCGGGACAGGGCCAAGCCGAGACCCAGTACTTC
CASRPGQGQAETQYF
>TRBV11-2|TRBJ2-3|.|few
TGTGCCAGCAGGCCCCGGGACTCTCCTTGGGGCCCAGCAGATACGCAGTATTTT
CASRPRDSPWGPADTQYF
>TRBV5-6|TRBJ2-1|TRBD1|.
TGTGCCAGCAGCCTTCTGACAGGGGACAATGAGCAGTTCTTC
CASSLLTGDNEQFF
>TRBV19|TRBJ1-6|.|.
TGTGCCAGTAGTATTCAAACGGGGGCCTATAATTCACCCCTCCACTTT
CASSIQTGAYNSPLHF
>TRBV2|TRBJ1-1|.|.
TGTGCCAGCCGAGACAGGTGGAACACTGAAGCTTTCTTT
CASRDRWNTEAFF
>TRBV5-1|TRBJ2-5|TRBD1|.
TGCGCCAGCAGCCGGACAGGGGGAGAGACCCAGTACTTC
CASSRTGGETQYF
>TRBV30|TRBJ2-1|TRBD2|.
TGTGCCTGGAGTGGACTAGCGGGAACACCTAGGGATGAGCAGTTCTTC
CAWSGLAGTPRDEQFF
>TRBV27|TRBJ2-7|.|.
TGTGCCAGCAGTTTATCGACGGGTTACGAGCAGTACTTC
CASSLSTGYEQYF
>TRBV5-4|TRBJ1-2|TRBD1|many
TGTGCCAGCAGCGCACAGGGGGCGCACGGCTACACCTTC
CASSAQGAHGYTF
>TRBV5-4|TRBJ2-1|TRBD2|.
TGTGCCAGCAGCCTAACTAGCGACTCCTACAATGAGCAGTTCTTC
CASSLTSDSYNEQFF
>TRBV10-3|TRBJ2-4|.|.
TGTGCCATCAGTGAGCGACAAGACCTAGCCAAAAACATTCAGTACTTC
CAISERQDLAKNIQYF